The 8 T cell receptor beta chains reported below all come from one sample, sequenced in a study of shared clonotypes between healthy human individuals. Some clones are missing from TCRdb's copy, which holds only in-frame ones; the method was immunoSEQ multiplex PCR. Of 400,000 to 600,000 clones in the sample, 79% were seen once. Sequenced input: PBMCs. Receptors originate from a middle-aged woman in good health. Some clones in this sample may be carry-over from other donors' samples.

DNA for the CDR3: TGTGCTAGTGGTTTGGGGTCGCCTGGAAACACCATATATTTT. It encodes CASGLGSPGNTIYF. J is TRBJ1-3 and V is TRBV12-5; unclear D gene. Germline V gives CDR1 LGHNT, CDR2 FRNRAP. Deletions cut 1 base from V and 2 bases from J, with 6 bases between. This CDR3 has 14 residues.

The J gene is TRBJ1-2, the V gene TRBV25-1; D gene unclear. V lost 6 bases, J lost 4 bases, and 9 bases lay in between. This CDR3 contains 12 residues. CDR1 is MGHDK, CDR2 SYGVNS, per germline. In DNA, the CDR3 is TGTGCCAGCAGCGAGGGCGGCTATGGCTACACCTTC. The encoded protein is CASSEGGYGYTF.

The chain carries TRBV18 and TRBJ2-5; D is unresolved. Trimming shortened V by 5 bases and J by 2 bases, and 12 bases separated the two germline ends. The CDR3 is 14 residues long. From germline, CDR1 is KGHSH and CDR2 LQKENI. CDR3 protein: CASSATDGQETQYF. In DNA, the CDR3 is TGTGCCAGCTCAGCGACCGACGGACAAGAGACCCAGTACTTC.

The V and J genes are TRBV7-6 and TRBJ2-3; TRBD2 matches at 13 bases. J lost 0 bases, V lost 3 bases, and 9 bases had no gene match. Germline CDR1 and CDR2: SGHVS and FNYEAQ. The CDR3 extends over 19 amino acids. In nucleotides, the CDR3 is TGTGCCAGCAGCTTGGCTCTGGGACTAGCGGGACCTAGCACAGATACGCAGTATTTT. Amino acids: CASSLALGLAGPSTDTQYF.

The chain recombines TRBV7-9 with TRBJ2-7, with TRBD1 identical over 7 bases. Trimming took 0 bases from V and 2 from J; bases not matched to a gene: 7. In germline, CDR1 is SEHNR, CDR2 FQNEAQ (reference sequence). The CDR3 totals 16 residues. The CDR3: CASSLAPTGTAYEQYF. CDR3 sequence (DNA): TGTGCCAGCAGCTTAGCTCCGACAGGGACGGCCTACGAGCAGTACTTC.

The rearrangement joins TRBV7-9 to TRBJ2-7, with unresolved D. V lost 2 bases and J lost 4, with 6 bases in between. Germline V gives CDR1 SEHNR, CDR2 FQNEAQ (reference sequence). CDR3 size: 12 residues. CDR3 sequence: CASSLSVYEQYF. The CDR3 DNA reads as TGTGCCAGCAGCTTATCAGTTTACGAGCAGTACTTC.

The genes are TRBV5-1 and TRBJ1-2; D remains unclear. V was clipped by 3 bases and J by 0 bases, with 9 bases between them. CDR3 length: 14 amino acids. In germline, CDR1 is SGHRS, CDR2 YFSETQ. In DNA form, the CDR3 reads TGCGCCAGCAGCTCGCAGTTCTCTAACTATGGCTACACCTTC. As protein: CASSSQFSNYGYTF. Variable domain in full (rest from reference TRBV5-1 and TRBJ1-2): KAGVTQTPRYLIKTRGQQVTLSCSPISGHRSVSWYQQTPGQGLQFLFEYFSETQRNKGNFPGRFSGRQFSNSRSEMNVSTLELGDSALYLCASSSQFSNYGYTFGSGTRLTVV.

Concerning this clone itself: This same CDR3 is encoded by further DNA sequences in the sample. The V and J genes are TRBV5-1 and TRBJ2-7, with 7 bases lining up with TRBD1. Germline CDR1 SGHRS, CDR2 YFSETQ. The CDR3 sequence is 13 residues long. Germline trimming cut 3 bases from V and 3 bases from J; bases unmatched to any gene: 3. The CDR3 spells CASSSRTGYEQYF. Here the CDR3 DNA reads TGCGCCAGCAGCTCAAGGACAGGCTACGAGCAGTACTTC.